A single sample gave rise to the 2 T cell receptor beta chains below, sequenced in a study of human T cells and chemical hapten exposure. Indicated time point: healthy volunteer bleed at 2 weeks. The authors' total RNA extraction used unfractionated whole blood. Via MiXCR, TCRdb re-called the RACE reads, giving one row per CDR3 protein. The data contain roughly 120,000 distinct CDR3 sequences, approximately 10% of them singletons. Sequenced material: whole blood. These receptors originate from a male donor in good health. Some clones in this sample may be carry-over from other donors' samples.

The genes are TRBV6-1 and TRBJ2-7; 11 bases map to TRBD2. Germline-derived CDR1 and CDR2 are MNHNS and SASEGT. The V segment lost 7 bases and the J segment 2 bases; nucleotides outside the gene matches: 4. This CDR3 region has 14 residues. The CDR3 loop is CASILAGGPYEQYF. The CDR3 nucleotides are TGTGCCAGCATCCTAGCGGGGGGCCCCTACGAGCAGTACTTC.

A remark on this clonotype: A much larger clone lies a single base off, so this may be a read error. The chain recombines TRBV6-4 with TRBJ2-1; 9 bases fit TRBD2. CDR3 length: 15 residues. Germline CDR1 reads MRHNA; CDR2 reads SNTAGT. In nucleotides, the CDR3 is TGTGTCAGCAGTGACGGGCGGGGGGGCGGAGATGAGCAGTTCTTC. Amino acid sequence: CVSSDGRGGGDEQFF.